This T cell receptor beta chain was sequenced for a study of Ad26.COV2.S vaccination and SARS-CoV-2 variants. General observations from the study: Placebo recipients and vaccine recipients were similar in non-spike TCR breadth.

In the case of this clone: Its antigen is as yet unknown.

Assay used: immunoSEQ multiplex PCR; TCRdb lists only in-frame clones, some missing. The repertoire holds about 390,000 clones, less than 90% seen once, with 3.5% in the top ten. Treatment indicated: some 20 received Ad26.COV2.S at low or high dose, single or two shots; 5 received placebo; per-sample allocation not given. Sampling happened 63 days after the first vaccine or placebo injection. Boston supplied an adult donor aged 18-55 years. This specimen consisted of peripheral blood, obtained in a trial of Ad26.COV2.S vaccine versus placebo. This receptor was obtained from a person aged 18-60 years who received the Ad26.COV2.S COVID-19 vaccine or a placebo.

In DNA, the CDR3 is TGCGCCAGCAGCTATAGCGGGGGGGCGCACGAGCAGTACTTC. It specifies CASSYSGGAHEQYF. The genes are TRBV5-1 and TRBJ2-7, with 11 bases lining up with TRBD2. V trimming: 3 bases; J trimming: 5 bases; junction bases outside the gene matches: 4. The length of the CDR3 is 14 residues. Germline CDR1 and CDR2: SGHRS and YFSETQ.